This T cell receptor beta chain was identified during a study of blood T cell repertoires in COVID-19. Study context: PBMCs, B-cell-depleted T cells, or T cells were the source of the cDNA or gDNA that made up the material.

Authors' methods: The authors estimated nucleated cell counts from reference gene primer amplification. Profiled with immunoSEQ multiplex PCR; TCRdb holds only in-frame clones, not every one. That table gives V, J and clone size, and the DNA gave D and trimming. In the table there are around 99,000 clones, 70% to 90% of which are singletons. The ends were cut back, 5 bases at V and 6 bases at J, with 16 bases in the middle. Per germline, CDR1 SNHLY and CDR2 FYNNEI. The CDR3 spans 14 residues. Sample: peripheral blood. The TCR was taken from a man between 50 and 59 years old with active or convalescent COVID-19. This chain uses TRBV2 with TRBJ1-2, with D unresolved. Here the CDR3 DNA reads TGTGCCAGCAGTTTGGAAGGGAGGGCGAATGGCTACACCTTC. Its translation is CASSLEGRANGYTF.